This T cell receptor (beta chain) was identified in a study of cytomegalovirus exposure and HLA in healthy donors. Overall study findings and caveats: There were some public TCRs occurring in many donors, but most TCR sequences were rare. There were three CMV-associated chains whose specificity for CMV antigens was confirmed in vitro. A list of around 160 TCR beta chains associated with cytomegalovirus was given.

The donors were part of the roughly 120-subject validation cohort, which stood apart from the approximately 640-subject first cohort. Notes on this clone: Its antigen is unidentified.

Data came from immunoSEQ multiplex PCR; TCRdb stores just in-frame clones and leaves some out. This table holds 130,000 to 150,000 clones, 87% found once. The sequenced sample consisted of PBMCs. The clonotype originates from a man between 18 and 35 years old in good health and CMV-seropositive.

CDR3 nucleotides: TGTGCCAGCAGTTACGAAGGGGTCGGCGAGCAGTACTTC. This encodes CASSYEGVGEQYF. The chain combines TRBV6-5 with TRBJ2-7; weak D call: TRBD1 (5 bases). This CDR3 has 13 residues. Germline loops: CDR1 MNHEY, CDR2 SVGAGI. Trimming removed 2 bases from V and 6 bases from J, with 11 bases in between.